The clone carrying this T cell receptor (beta chain) was counted once. The CDR3 runs to 15 residues. Losses at the gene ends were 3 bases for V and 6 bases for J; bases not matched to a gene: 6. Germline CDR1 and CDR2: KGHDR and SFDVKD. This sample was taken from a study of CD8+CD57+ T cells in acquired aplastic anemia. Genomic DNA provided the template from which TCR beta VDJ and CDR3 profiles were obtained. TCRdb re-analysed the reads in MiXCR, keeping a single row per CDR3 protein. The table shows 150,000 to 200,000 distinct CDR3 sequences, with approximately 40% occurring only once. The TCR originated in a human donor in good health. The sequenced sample was sorted CD4+, CD8+, or CD8+CD57+ T cells (not recorded which) from PBMCs. This chain uses TRBV24-1 with TRBJ2-3; TRBD1 aligns across 9 bases. The CDR3 nucleotides read TGTGCCACCAGTGATCCACAGGGGGCAGGGGATACGCAGTATTTT. It encodes CATSDPQGAGDTQYF.